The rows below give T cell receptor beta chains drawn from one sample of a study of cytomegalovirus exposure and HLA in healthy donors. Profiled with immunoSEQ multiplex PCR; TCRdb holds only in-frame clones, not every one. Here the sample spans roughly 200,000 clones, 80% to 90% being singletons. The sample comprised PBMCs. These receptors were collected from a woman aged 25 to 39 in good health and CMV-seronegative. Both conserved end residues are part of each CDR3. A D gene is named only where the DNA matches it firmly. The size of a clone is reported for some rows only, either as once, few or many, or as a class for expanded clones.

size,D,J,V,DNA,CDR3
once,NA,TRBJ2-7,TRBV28,TGTGCCAGCAGCACCCCAGGGTCCCACGAGCAGTACTTC,CASSTPGSHEQYF
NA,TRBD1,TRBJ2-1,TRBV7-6,TGTGCCAGCAGCAAAAATGGGGGACAGGGGGCAGGTGAGCAGTTCTTC,CASSKNGGQGAGEQFF
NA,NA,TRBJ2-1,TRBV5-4,TGTGCCAGCAGCTTGGACGGGAGCGCGCGGAATGAGCAGTTCTTC,CASSLDGSARNEQFF
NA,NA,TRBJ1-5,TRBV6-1,TGTGCCAGCAGGACAGATAGCAATCAGCCCCAGCATTTT,CASRTDSNQPQHF
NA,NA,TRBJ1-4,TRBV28,TGTGCCAGCAGCCAACCGGGACACGGGCATGAAAAACTGTTTTTT,CASSQPGHGHEKLFF
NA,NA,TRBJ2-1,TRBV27,TGTGCCAGCAGTTCCCTAGTTTCCTCCTACAATGAGCAGTTCTTC,CASSSLVSSYNEQFF
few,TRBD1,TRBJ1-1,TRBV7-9,TGTGCCAGCAGCTTAGCGGGGACAGCGAACACTGAAGCTTTCTTT,CASSLAGTANTEAFF
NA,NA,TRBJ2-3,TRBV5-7,TGTGCCAGCAGCTTGTGGGCTAGCGGCACAGATACGCAGTATTTT,CASSLWASGTDTQYF
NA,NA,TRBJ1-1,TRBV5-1,TGCGCCAGCAGCGGGTCGGGGGTTAGAACTGAAGCTTTCTTT,CASSGSGVRTEAFF
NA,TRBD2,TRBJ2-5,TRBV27,TGTGCCAGCAGTCCATCGGCGGGGGAGGTCCAAGAGACCCAGTACTTC,CASSPSAGEVQETQYF
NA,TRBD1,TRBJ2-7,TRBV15,TGTGCCACCAGCAGAGATCCAGGGGGCTCGTACGAGCAGTACTTC,CATSRDPGGSYEQYF
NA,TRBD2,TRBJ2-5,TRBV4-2,TGTGCCAGCAGCCAACAGCGGGAGGAGACCCAGTACTTC,CASSQQREETQYF
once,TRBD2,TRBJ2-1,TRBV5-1,TGCGCCAGCAGCTGGGGACTAGCGGGGGACTACAATGAGCAGTTCTTC,CASSWGLAGDYNEQFF
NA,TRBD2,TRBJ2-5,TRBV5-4,TGTGCCAGCAGCCCGGGGGGACTAGCGGGGCGAAGGGAGACCCAGTACTTC,CASSPGGLAGRRETQYF
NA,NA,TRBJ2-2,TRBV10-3,TGTGCCATCAGTCGAGAGGACACCGCCGGGGAGCTGTTTTTT,CAISREDTAGELFF
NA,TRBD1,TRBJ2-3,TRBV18,TGTGCCAGCTCACCGGGACAGGGGAGAACAGATACGCAGTATTTT,CASSPGQGRTDTQYF
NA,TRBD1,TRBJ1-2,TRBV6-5,TGTGCCAGCAGTCGACAGGGGCTGAGTAACTATGGCTACACCTTC,CASSRQGLSNYGYTF
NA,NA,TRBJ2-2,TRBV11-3,TGTGCCAGCAGCCCGGGAACTAGAACCGGGGAGCTGTTTTTT,CASSPGTRTGELFF
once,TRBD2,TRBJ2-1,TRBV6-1,TGTGCCAGCAGTCGCGGGAGTCTGTCCTACAATGAGCAGTTCTTC,CASSRGSLSYNEQFF